This TCR beta chain came from a study of control samples from healthy donors and cancer patients. The CDR3 runs 14 residues. V was clipped by 5 bases and J by 6 bases, with 16 bases between them. CDR1 and CDR2 (germline): WSHSY, SAAADI. Repertoires were generated with immunoSEQ multiplex PCR, while TCRdb's copy carries only in-frame clones and drops some. Of about 130,000 clones listed, about 88% are singletons. The receptor's source is a man aged 50-60 years in good health. This chain connects TRBV10-2 to TRBJ1-2; D gene uncertain. The sample comprised blood. DNA of the CDR3: TGCGCCAGCAGTTCCGGACGGCCGACCCATGGCTACACCTTC. Its protein product is CASSSGRPTHGYTF.